The 29 T cell receptor beta chains below come from one sample, sequenced in a study of identical twins. TCRdb fed the 5' RACE reads into MiXCR, producing one record per CDR3 protein. In the table there are roughly 1,500,000 distinct CDR3 sequences, about 32% of which are singletons. What was sequenced was cord blood. The source is a newborn girl in good health.

The CDR3 is CASSLASGRANNEQYF. CDR3 bases: TGTGCCAGCAGTTTAGCTAGCGGGAGGGCGAACAATGAGCAGTACTTC. This sequence joins TRBV12-3 or TRBV12-4 and TRBJ2-5; the match to TRBD2 covers 11 bases. The trim removed 0 bases at V and 11 bases at J, leaving 11 bases unmatched. CDR3 size: 16 residues.

The table lists this clonotype with a few counts. J is TRBJ2-1 and V is TRBV2; 14 nucleotides line up with TRBD2. The germline V gene has CDR1 SNHLY and CDR2 FYNNEI. The CDR3 runs 18 residues. Germline trimming cut 5 bases from V and 3 bases from J; bases unmatched to any gene: 9. The DNA of the CDR3 is TGTGCCAGCAGTTCCTCCGGGACTAGCGGGAGAGGCTACAATGAGCAGTTCTTC. This sequence encodes CASSSSGTSGRGYNEQFF. Full variable domain (outside the CDR3, taken from reference TRBV2 and TRBJ2-1): EPEVTQTPSHQVTQMGQEVILRCVPISNHLYFYWYRQILGQKVEFLVSFYNNEISEKSEIFDDQFSVERPDGSNFTLKIRSTKLEDSAMYFCASSSSGTSGRGYNEQFFGPGTRLTVL.

This clonotype came up a few times. This chain connects TRBV3-1 to TRBJ2-3; D is uncertain. Trimming left V 0 bases short and J 5 bases short, with 6 bases between. This CDR3 has 13 residues. Per germline, CDR1 LGHDT and CDR2 YNNKEL (reference sequence). In DNA form, the CDR3 reads TGTGCCAGCAGCCAAGATGGCGAAGATACGCAGTATTTT. This gives the protein CASSQDGEDTQYF.

The chain combines TRBV3-1 with TRBJ2-7; 13 bases line up with TRBD2. The better agreement between TRBJ2-4 and the DNA end casts doubt on the J call. Germline V CDR1 and CDR2: LGHDT, YNNKEL (reference sequence). There are 18 residues in the CDR3. The DNA for the CDR3 is TGTGCCAGCAGCCACGGGACTAGCGGGATTCCCCAGAAAAACATTCAGTACTTC. Amino acids: CASSHGTSGIPQKNIQYF.

The rearrangement joins TRBV4-2 to TRBJ2-7; no definite D call. Trimming stripped 0 bases from V and 3 bases from J, with 12 bases between. The CDR3 runs to 15 residues. Germline lookup yields CDR1 LGHNA and CDR2 YNFKEQ. CDR3 nucleotides: TGTGCCAGCAGCCAAGAAAAAGGGCCCTACTACGAGCAGTACTTC. Amino acid sequence: CASSQEKGPYYEQYF.

This clonotype is a singleton in its sample. V is TRBV6-5 and J is TRBJ2-1, with 7 bases lining up with TRBD1. Trimming removed 8 bases from V and 7 bases from J; junction bases left unmatched: 8. Germline assignment: CDR1 MNHEY and CDR2 SVGAGI. The CDR3 contains 13 residues. The CDR3 region is CASAPDRINEQFF. The CDR3 coding sequence is TGTGCCAGCGCCCCGGACAGGATTAATGAGCAGTTCTTC.

The V call is TRBV2, the J call TRBJ1-5; the D is unclear. The CDR3 contains 15 residues. Trimming removed 1 base at V and 1 base at J, with 8 bases between. CDR1 is SNHLY, CDR2 FYNNEI, per germline. The CDR3 reads CASSEVARSNQPQHF. DNA of the CDR3: TGTGCCAGCAGTGAAGTCGCAAGGAGCAATCAGCCCCAGCATTTT.

This clonotype was observed at least ten times. The V and J genes are TRBV20-1 and TRBJ2-3; D call uncertain. The CDR3 covers 14 residues. Germline assignment: CDR1 DFQATT and CDR2 SNEGSKA (reference sequence). V lost 0 bases and J 2 bases, leaving 9 bases between the germline ends. The CDR3, as DNA: TGCAGTGCTAGAGATCCTTGGGTCACAGATACGCAGTATTTT. This sequence encodes CSARDPWVTDTQYF.

This clonotype was seen a few times. This chain links TRBV6-5 with TRBJ2-1, with D possibly being TRBD1 or TRBD2 (5 bases each). Trimming left V 4 bases short and J 6 bases short, with 16 bases between. Germline CDR1 and CDR2: MNHEY and SVGAGI. The CDR3 length is 15 residues. In DNA form, the CDR3 reads TGTGCCAGCAGTTCAACCGGGACGAGGGCCAATGAGCAGTTCTTC. Translation: CASSSTGTRANEQFF.

The chain couples TRBV12-3 or TRBV12-4 to TRBJ2-7, with D perhaps matching TRBD2 (5 bases). Deletions cut 6 bases from V and 1 base from J, with 13 bases between. The CDR3 consists of 14 residues. The CDR3 region is CASSRQLVSYEQYF. The CDR3 nucleotides read TGTGCCAGCAGCCGCCAACTAGTTTCCTACGAGCAGTACTTC.

The chain recombines TRBV4-2 with TRBJ1-1; possible D gene TRBD1, 5 bases. Germline-derived CDR1 and CDR2 are LGHNA and YNFKEQ. The CDR3 is 16 residues long. V gave up 3 bases and J gave up 4 bases, with 18 bases separating them. The CDR3 region has the DNA TGTGCCAGCAGCCAGCTCTCAGGGAGAGGAGGCACTGAAGCTTTCTTT. Translation: CASSQLSGRGGTEAFF.

The genes are TRBV5-4 and TRBJ2-7; D remains ambiguous. The CDR3 has 14 residues. The germline V gene encodes CDR1 SGHNT and CDR2 YYREEE (reference sequence). V lost 0 bases and J 3 bases, leaving 10 bases between the germline ends. CDR3 DNA: TGTGCCAGCAGCTTGGACGGCAGATACTACGAGCAGTACTTC. Its protein product is CASSLDGRYYEQYF.

The V call is TRBV29-1, the J call TRBJ1-2; perhaps TRBD1 as D (6 bases). Germline V gene lookup returns CDR1 SQVTM and CDR2 ANQGSEA. The CDR3 is 14 amino acids. Deletions cut 3 bases from V and 0 bases from J, with 11 bases between. This chain's CDR3 is CSVEGRGANYGYTF. The CDR3 DNA follows: TGCAGCGTTGAGGGAAGGGGGGCTAACTATGGCTACACCTTC.

In its sample, this clonotype was seen many times. This chain uses TRBV21-1 with TRBJ2-5; the listed D gene, TRBD2, was not tested against the DNA. TRBV21-1 corresponds to a pseudogene. There are 16 residues in the CDR3. The CDR3 reads CASSNGSSGSQETQYF. CDR3 nucleotide sequence: TGTGCCAGCAGCAACGGGTCTAGCGGGTCCCAAGAGACCCAGTACTTC.

The table lists this clonotype with a few counts. The chain links TRBV7-9 to TRBJ2-4; the D gene is possibly TRBD1 (6 bases). Germline V gene data show CDR1 as SEHNR and CDR2 as FQNEAQ (reference sequence). Trimming removed 3 bases from V and 0 bases from J, with 18 bases in between. The CDR3 totals 18 residues. This CDR3 reads CASSLGNWGRLAKNIQYF. In DNA form, the CDR3 reads TGTGCCAGCAGCTTGGGAAACTGGGGGCGCCTAGCCAAAAACATTCAGTACTTC.

The J gene is TRBJ2-1, the V gene TRBV19, with TRBD2 matching 12 bases. CDR3 length equals 19 residues. Germline V CDR1 and CDR2: LNHDA, SQIVND (reference sequence). The V segment lost 1 base and the J segment 0 bases; nucleotides outside the gene matches: 7. CDR3 bases: TGTGCCAGTAGTATAGGAGGGACTAGCGGGCTTAGCTCCTACAATGAGCAGTTCTTC. Protein product: CASSIGGTSGLSSYNEQFF. The full variable domain, in which reference TRBV19 and TRBJ2-1 provide the parts outside the CDR3, is DGGITQSPKYLFRKEGQNVTLSCEQNLNHDAMYWYRQDPGQGLRLIYYSQIVNDFQKGDIAEGYSVSREKKESFPLTVTSAQKNPTAFYLCASSIGGTSGLSSYNEQFFGPGTRLTVL.

The CDR3: CSARNSGGEIIAKNIQYF. CDR3 bases: TGCAGTGCTAGGAATAGCGGGGGGGAAATCATAGCCAAAAACATTCAGTACTTC. The chain joins TRBV20-1 to TRBJ2-4, with 11 bases aligning to TRBD2. Germline CDR1 DFQATT, CDR2 SNEGSKA (reference sequence). The CDR3 loop spans 18 amino acids. J was trimmed by 0 bases and V by 3 bases; bases with no gene match: 10.

This clonotype was seen a few times. The chain has TRBV6-1 and TRBJ1-2; D unclear. The CDR3 extends over 16 amino acids. The V end was cut by 6 bases, the J end by 0 bases, with 17 bases between. Germline V gene data show CDR1 as MNHNS and CDR2 as SASEGT. In DNA, the CDR3 is TGTGCCAGCAGCCCCCCGGGCGTCCGAGCTAACTATGGCTACACCTTC. Its protein is CASSPPGVRANYGYTF.

This clonotype was counted between two and nine times. The chain uses TRBV7-9 and TRBJ2-7; TRBD2 agrees at 13 bases. The germline V gene encodes CDR1 SEHNR and CDR2 FQNEAQ (reference sequence). CDR3 length: 16 residues. V lost 1 base to trimming and J lost 3 bases; unmatched junction nucleotides: 3. Here the CDR3 reads CASSLGLAGGDYEQYF. In nucleotides, the CDR3 is TGTGCCAGCAGCTTAGGACTAGCGGGGGGCGACTACGAGCAGTACTTC. Full variable domain (rest looked up from reference TRBV7-9 and TRBJ2-7): DTGVSQNPRHKITKRGQNVTFRCDPISEHNRLYWYRQTLGQGPEFLTYFQNEAQLEKSRLLSDRFSAERPKGSFSTLEIQRTEQGDSAMYLCASSLGLAGGDYEQYFGPGTRLTVT.

This clonotype was seen repeatedly, ten times or more. The chain combines TRBV24-1 with TRBJ2-1; TRBD1 matches at 10 bases. V was pared by 0 bases and J by 9 bases, with 4 bases of the junction left unmatched. The germline CDR1 and CDR2 sequences are KGHDR and SFDVKD. This CDR3 region has 15 residues. The CDR3 DNA reads as TGTGCCACCAGTGATTTGGACAGGGGGCCTGGTGAGCAGTTCTTC. Amino acids: CATSDLDRGPGEQFF.

At least ten counts were recorded for this clonotype. This may be a read error, as it is one base from a much larger clone. The genes are TRBV12-3 or TRBV12-4 and TRBJ1-2; D gene uncertain. This CDR3 spans 12 amino acids. V was shortened by 2 bases and J by 3 bases, with 4 bases between the two germline ends. CDR3 in amino acids: CASSLWDYGYTF. In nucleotides, the CDR3 is TGTGCCAGCAGTTTATGGGACTATGGCTACACCTTC.

V and J are TRBV29-1 and TRBJ2-5; no definite D call. The V end lost 5 bases, the J end lost 0 bases, and 7 bases lay between the germline ends. The germline V gene encodes CDR1 SQVTM and CDR2 ANQGSEA. The CDR3 is 12 residues long. The CDR3 region has the DNA TGCAGCGTTAGTGGGTACCAAGAGACCCAGTACTTC. Translation gives CSVSGYQETQYF.

In its sample, this clonotype was seen a few times. The chain recombines TRBV24-1 with TRBJ2-3; TRBD2 aligns across 7 bases. The CDR3 runs 16 residues. V lost 5 bases and J lost 1; bases outside the gene matches: 8. Germline CDR1 KGHDR, CDR2 SFDVKD. The CDR3 protein is CATSGGDLAGTDTQYF. CDR3 sequence (DNA): TGTGCCACCAGTGGGGGGGATCTAGCGGGCACAGATACGCAGTATTTT.

V usage is TRBV5-1 and J usage is TRBJ2-5, with unresolved D. The germline gives CDR1 SGHRS, CDR2 YFSETQ. Trimming shortened V by 3 bases and J by 1 base, and 7 bases separated the two germline ends. The CDR3 covers 13 residues. The CDR3 sequence: CASSSESQETQYF. As DNA, the CDR3 is TGCGCCAGCAGCTCAGAGAGCCAAGAGACCCAGTACTTC. Full variable domain (remainder filled in from reference TRBV5-1 and TRBJ2-5): KAGVTQTPRYLIKTRGQQVTLSCSPISGHRSVSWYQQTPGQGLQFLFEYFSETQRNKGNFPGRFSGRQFSNSRSEMNVSTLELGDSALYLCASSSESQETQYFGPGTRLLVL.

This clonotype was seen ten or more times. The V and J genes are TRBV10-3 and TRBJ2-1; the match to TRBD2 covers 7 bases. The trim removed 9 bases at V and 2 bases at J, leaving 4 bases unmatched. CDR3 size: 13 residues. Germline V gives CDR1 ENHRY, CDR2 SYGVKD. Here the CDR3 reads CAISSGAYNEQFF. The CDR3 region has the DNA TGTGCCATTAGCAGCGGGGCCTACAATGAGCAGTTCTTC.

V is TRBV9 and J is TRBJ2-7; D remains unclear. The last part of the DNA fits TRBJ2-5 better; the J call may be wrong. The CDR3 has 16 residues. Per germline, CDR1 SGDLS and CDR2 YYNGEE. The CDR3 nucleotides read TGTGCCAGCAGCGTAGGTAGTCTGCAAACTCAAGAGACCCAGTACTTC. Its translation is CASSVGSLQTQETQYF.

V gene TRBV6-2 or TRBV6-3 combines with J gene TRBJ2-7; 8 bases are shared with TRBD2. The CDR3 is made up of 14 amino acids. From germline, CDR1 is MNHEY and CDR2 SVGEGT. The ends lost 7 bases at V and 5 bases at J; junction bases unmatched: 10. CDR3 DNA: TGTGCCAGCACCAACAGACGGGAGGGCGACGAGCAGTACTTC. Translating it yields CASTNRREGDEQYF.

This clonotype was counted ten times or more. V and J are TRBV11-2 and TRBJ2-1; 12 bases are a match to TRBD2. The CDR3 totals 15 residues. The V and J ends lost 4 bases and 5 bases, in that order; junction bases with no gene match: 3. Germline V lookup: CDR1 SGHAT, CDR2 FQNNGV. Written as DNA, the CDR3 is TGTGCCAGCAGCTCGACTAGCGGGGGTAACAATGAGCAGTTCTTC. It translates to CASSSTSGGNNEQFF.

This clonotype was seen a handful of times. The V call is TRBV5-1, the J call TRBJ2-3, with 11 bases lining up with TRBD2. The ends lost 0 bases at V and 1 base at J; junction bases unmatched: 4. There are 17 residues in the CDR3. In germline, CDR1 is SGHRS, CDR2 YFSETQ. CDR3 DNA: TGCGCCAGCAGCTTGGACCCGACTAGCGGGGGCACAGATACGCAGTATTTT. Residues: CASSLDPTSGGTDTQYF.